The TCR beta chain under discussion was sequenced for a study of T cell responses to AZD1222 COVID-19 vaccine. General study findings and limits: Spike-wide coverage was observed for vaccine-associated CD4 TCRs, with dominant responses at 160-218 and 743-854. Females outnumbered males among donors, who were mostly white British; clonal diversity was possibly underestimated. At baseline, just five to seven AZD1222 recipients tested seropositive. Once two AZD1222 doses were given, Spike-specific TCR breadth and depth went up.

Points on this clone: Its antigen is unknown.

CDR3 length: 16 amino acids. With 5 bases removed from V and 0 bases from J, the gap between germline ends came to 14 bases. Germline V gene sequence: CDR1 SGHAT, CDR2 FQNNGV. Sequenced by immunoSEQ multiplex PCR; TCRdb stores in-frame clones only, minus some. The table records about 120,000 clones, 86% of them present only once. The V gene is TRBV11-2, the J gene TRBJ1-3; no firm D call. The TCR comes from an adult who received the AZD1222 COVID-19 vaccine. This specimen was peripheral blood, taken 28 days after the second AZD1222 dose. CDR3: CASSLGLLGSGNTIYF. The CDR3 DNA follows: TGTGCCAGCAGCCTAGGACTCCTGGGCTCTGGAAACACCATATATTTT.